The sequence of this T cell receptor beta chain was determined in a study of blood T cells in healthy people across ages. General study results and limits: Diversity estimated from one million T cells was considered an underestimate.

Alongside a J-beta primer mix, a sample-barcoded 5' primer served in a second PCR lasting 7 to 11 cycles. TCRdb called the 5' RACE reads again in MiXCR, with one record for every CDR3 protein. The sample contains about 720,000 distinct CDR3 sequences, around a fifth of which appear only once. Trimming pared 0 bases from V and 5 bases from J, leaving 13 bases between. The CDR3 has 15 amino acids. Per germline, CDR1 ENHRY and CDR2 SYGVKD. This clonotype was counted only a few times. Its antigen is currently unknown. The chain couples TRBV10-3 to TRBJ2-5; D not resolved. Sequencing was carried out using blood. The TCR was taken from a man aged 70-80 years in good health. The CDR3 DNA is TGTGCCATCAGTGAGTCGAAGGCATTCCGGGAGACCCAGTACTTC. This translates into CAISESKAFRETQYF.